Listed here are 21 T cell receptor beta chains from one sample, sequenced in a study of blood T cell repertoires in COVID-19. Clones were read by immunoSEQ multiplex PCR, and TCRdb kept only the in-frame ones, dropping some. The table includes more than 200,000 clones, roughly nine tenths detected once. The source material was peripheral blood. These receptors all stem from a woman in her 50s with acute or convalescent COVID-19.

The chain uses TRBV6-5 and TRBJ2-7; tentative D call: TRBD1 (6 bases). In germline, CDR1 is MNHEY, CDR2 SVGAGI. With 2 bases removed from V and 5 bases from J, the gap between germline ends came to 13 bases. CDR3 length equals 14 residues. Here the CDR3 reads CASSYPGQGNEQYF. As DNA, the CDR3 is TGTGCCAGCAGTTACCCGGGCCAGGGGAACGAGCAGTACTTC.

This chain uses TRBV9 with TRBJ2-3; D is perhaps TRBD1 (5 bases). CDR1 SGDLS and CDR2 YYNGEE come from the germline V gene. The CDR3 loop spans 16 amino acids. V lost 3 bases, J lost 3 bases, and 17 bases lay in between. CDR3 protein: CASSEGLWASTDTQYF. CDR3 DNA sequence: TGTGCCAGCAGCGAGGGGCTCTGGGCCTCGACAGATACGCAGTATTTT. The variable domain in full, completed from reference TRBV9 and TRBJ2-3, reads DSGVTQTPKHLITATGQRVTLRCSPRSGDLSVYWYQQSLDQGLQFLIQYYNGEERAKGNILERFSAQQFPDLHSELNLSSLELGDSALYFCASSEGLWASTDTQYFGPGTRLTVL.

This chain's CDR3 is CASSFLAGGWLTQYF. The CDR3 coding sequence is TGTGCCAGCAGTTTTCTAGCGGGGGGGTGGCTGACCCAGTACTTC. The chain carries TRBV6-2 or TRBV6-3 and TRBJ2-5; 12 bases map to TRBD2. CDR3 length: 15 residues. Germline V CDR1 and CDR2: MNHEY, SVGEGT. The trim removed 4 bases at V and 7 bases at J, leaving 7 bases unmatched.

The rearrangement uses TRBV6-6 and TRBJ2-7, with 11 bases aligning to TRBD1. The V gene end was trimmed by 6 bases and the J gene end by 0 bases; junction bases not matched to a gene: 4. CDR3 size: 15 residues. Germline CDR1 and CDR2: MNHNY and SVGAGI (reference sequence). CDR3: CASRSGTGGSYEQYF. CDR3 DNA: TGTGCCAGCAGGTCCGGGACAGGGGGCTCCTACGAGCAGTACTTC.

The chain couples TRBV27 to TRBJ1-1; 7 positions match TRBD1. V shed 3 bases and J 2 bases; nucleotides not matched to a gene: 6. The CDR3 runs to 15 residues. Germline V gene sequence: CDR1 MNHEY, CDR2 SMNVEV (reference sequence). Written as DNA, the CDR3 is TGTGCCAGCAGTTTGGGGGACAGAGCAAACACTGAAGCTTTCTTT. Encoded protein: CASSLGDRANTEAFF.

In its sample, this clone was seen once. The rearrangement links TRBV27 to TRBJ2-5; TRBD2 matches 14 bases. CDR1 is MNHEY and CDR2 is SMNVEV in the germline V gene (reference sequence). The CDR3 spans 17 residues. V dropped 5 bases and J dropped 3; count of bases not matched to a gene: 8. CDR3 region: CASSARPGLAGEETQYF. The CDR3, as DNA: TGTGCCAGCAGTGCCCGTCCGGGACTAGCGGGGGAAGAGACCCAGTACTTC.

J is TRBJ2-1 and V is TRBV7-2; possibly TRBD2 for D (5 bases). Germline CDR1 SGHTA, CDR2 FQGNSA. There are 15 residues in the CDR3. V shed 6 bases and J shed 0 bases, with 12 bases lying between them. The CDR3 nucleotides are TGTGCCAGCAGTGTGGACTTTAGCTCCTACAATGAGCAGTTCTTC. Its protein product is CASSVDFSSYNEQFF.

The chain is built from TRBV25-1 and TRBJ2-3, with TRBD1 matching over 9 bases. Germline V gene data show CDR1 as MGHDK and CDR2 as SYGVNS. The V gene end was trimmed by 6 bases and the J gene end by 3 bases; junction bases not matched to a gene: 10. The CDR3 covers 16 residues. CDR3 amino acids: CASREGDRARTDTQYF. The CDR3 bases are TGTGCCAGCAGGGAAGGGGACAGGGCCCGAACAGATACGCAGTATTTT.

This sequence joins TRBV24-1 and TRBJ2-1; a possible D gene is TRBD2 (5 bases). Trimming stripped 8 bases from V and 3 bases from J, with 19 bases between. In germline, CDR1 is KGHDR, CDR2 SFDVKD. The CDR3 runs 16 residues. In DNA, the CDR3 is TGTGCCACCAAGCCCGGAGAGACGGGGAACTACAATGAGCAGTTCTTC. Its protein product is CATKPGETGNYNEQFF.

The rearrangement uses TRBV10-3 and TRBJ2-2; tentatively, D is TRBD1 (6 bases). Per the germline V gene, CDR1 is ENHRY and CDR2 is SYGVKD. CDR3 length: 14 residues. With 8 bases removed from V and 2 bases from J, the gap between germline ends came to 12 bases. CDR3 residues: CAIGPGHNTGELFF. CDR3 DNA: TGTGCCATCGGCCCGGGACATAACACCGGGGAGCTGTTTTTT.

The V and J genes are TRBV7-8 and TRBJ1-2; possibly TRBD1 for D (6 bases). The germline V gene encodes CDR1 SGHVS and CDR2 FQNEAQ. The V end was cut by 2 bases, the J end by 1 base, with 17 bases between. There are 17 residues in the CDR3. CDR3: CASSLNYGQRVNYGYTF. CDR3 nucleotide sequence: TGTGCCAGCAGCTTAAACTATGGACAGAGGGTTAACTATGGCTACACCTTC. Full variable domain (outside the CDR3, taken from reference TRBV7-8 and TRBJ1-2): GAGVSQSPRYKVAKRGQDVALRCDPISGHVSLFWYQQALGQGPEFLTYFQNEAQLDKSGLPSDRFFAERPEGSVSTLKIQRTQQEDSAVYLCASSLNYGQRVNYGYTFGSGTRLTVV.

The rearrangement joins TRBV9 to TRBJ2-1; 10 positions agree with TRBD2. Germline-derived CDR1 and CDR2 are SGDLS and YYNGEE. Trimming removed 0 bases from V and 8 bases from J; junction bases left unmatched: 11. The CDR3 spans 17 residues. This chain's CDR3 is CASSVEPSGSVGDEQFF. DNA for the CDR3: TGTGCCAGCAGCGTAGAGCCTAGCGGGAGTGTCGGGGATGAGCAGTTCTTC.

This chain uses TRBV3-1 (or the pseudogene TRBV3-2) with TRBJ1-2; 9 bases fit TRBD1. The CDR3 is made up of 15 amino acids. The trim removed 3 bases at V and 6 bases at J, leaving 8 bases unmatched. Germline V gene data show CDR1 as LGHDT and CDR2 as YNNKEL (reference sequence). The CDR3 bases are TGTGCCAGCAGCCACCAACAGGGGGCGACGGATGGCTACACCTTC. Its translation is CASSHQQGATDGYTF.

This clone has just a few counts. V gene TRBV5-1 combines with J gene TRBJ2-3, with a weak D call TRBD2 (7 bases). Germline-derived CDR1 and CDR2 are SGHRS and YFSETQ. This CDR3 is 16 amino acids long. Trimming stripped 0 bases from V and 2 bases from J, with 13 bases between. In DNA form, the CDR3 reads TGCGCCAGCAGCTTGGCCGGGGGGCATTCCACAGATACGCAGTATTTT. Its protein is CASSLAGGHSTDTQYF.

The chain employs TRBV27 and TRBJ1-2; D is unclear. Deletions cut 3 bases from V and 7 bases from J, with 12 bases between. Germline V gene lookup returns CDR1 MNHEY and CDR2 SMNVEV (reference sequence). The CDR3 is made up of 13 amino acids. CDR3 bases: TGTGCCAGCAGTTTCGGTCCCGCGGGTGGCTACACCTTC. This gives the protein CASSFGPAGGYTF.

The CDR3 protein is CASQRTGDTDTQYF. In DNA form, the CDR3 reads TGTGCCAGCCAGCGGACAGGGGACACAGATACGCAGTATTTT. This chain links TRBV2 with TRBJ2-3; 9 bases align to TRBD1. Trimming removed 8 bases from V and 2 bases from J; junction bases left unmatched: 5. The CDR3 consists of 14 residues. Germline-derived CDR1 and CDR2 are SNHLY and FYNNEI.

The rearrangement joins TRBV24-1 to TRBJ2-7, with a weak D call TRBD2 (5 bases). The CDR3 totals 15 residues. CDR1 and CDR2 (germline): KGHDR, SFDVKD. The V and J ends lost 2 bases and 1 base respectively, with 11 bases between them. CDR3 amino acids: CATSDSGKSSYEQYF. The CDR3 nucleotides are TGTGCCACCAGTGATTCCGGGAAATCTTCCTACGAGCAGTACTTC.

This chain uses TRBV15 with TRBJ1-1; D is possibly TRBD1 (5 bases). Trimming pared 5 bases from V and 3 bases from J, leaving 10 bases between. CDR1 and CDR2 from the germline V gene are LNHNV and YYDKDF (reference sequence). This CDR3 has 13 amino acids. In nucleotides, the CDR3 is TGTGCCACCAGCCGACAGCAAGACACTGAAGCTTTCTTT. This sequence encodes CATSRQQDTEAFF.

The rearrangement uses TRBV7-9 and TRBJ2-5; D perhaps matches TRBD1 (6 bases). The germline V and J ends were trimmed by 5 bases and 3 bases, with 16 bases remaining between them. The CDR3 has 15 amino acids. The germline V gene has CDR1 SEHNR and CDR2 FQNEAQ (reference sequence). The CDR3, as DNA: TGTGCCAGCAGCCCACGCAGGGGTATGGAAGAGACCCAGTACTTC. Its translation is CASSPRRGMEETQYF.

This clone was seen only a few times. Its ends do not fully match the called genes, so a read error is possible. This chain joins TRBV2 and TRBJ1-5; tentative D call: TRBD1 (6 bases). This CDR3 spans 16 amino acids. From germline, CDR1 is SNHLY and CDR2 FYNNEI. CDR3 sequence: CASSEGQRYSNQPQHF. CDR3 DNA sequence: TGTGCCAGCAGCGAAGGACAGCGTTATAGCAATCAGCCCCAGCATTTT.

This chain uses TRBV5-1 with TRBJ2-2; weak D call: TRBD2 (6 bases). Trimming took off 4 bases at V and 3 bases at J, with 13 bases between the two ends. In germline, CDR1 is SGHRS, CDR2 YFSETQ. The length of the CDR3 is 15 residues. For the CDR3, the DNA is TGCGCCAGCAGCGGTGGGACTGCGGACACCGGGGAGCTGTTTTTT. It specifies CASSGGTADTGELFF. Full variable domain (missing parts from reference TRBV5-1 and TRBJ2-2): KAGVTQTPRYLIKTRGQQVTLSCSPISGHRSVSWYQQTPGQGLQFLFEYFSETQRNKGNFPGRFSGRQFSNSRSEMNVSTLELGDSALYLCASSGGTADTGELFFGEGSRLTVL.